This TCR beta chain was sequenced during a study of early T cells in non-severe SARS-CoV-2 infection. On the study more broadly: From unsorted whole blood, bulk RNA was sequenced, and the chains remained unpaired. Study-level findings and limits: Matching against VDJdb likely underestimated virus-specific expansions, favoring anti-spike CD8.

Tagging with unique molecular identifiers was applied to individual cDNA molecules. TCRdb redid the calling of the 5' RACE reads with MiXCR, one entry per CDR3 protein. The sample lists 70,000 to 85,000 distinct CDR3 sequences; roughly an eighth were seen once. This CDR3 is built from 13 residues. Between the trimmed V and J ends, which lost 6 bases and 0 bases, there was a span of 8 bases. Germline V gene sequence: CDR1 SNHLY, CDR2 FYNNEI. This clonotype was seen repeatedly, ten times or more. Its specificity is not known. Sequences were obtained from whole blood. The genes are TRBV2 and TRBJ1-1; D uncertain. This clonotype was sampled from an adult who was a healthcare worker with PCR-confirmed SARS-CoV-2 infection or an uninfected control (not recorded which). The CDR3 spells CASSLSMNTEAFF. For the CDR3, the DNA is TGTGCCAGCAGCTTGAGTATGAACACTGAAGCTTTCTTT.